The 5 T cell receptor beta chains given below trace back to one sample, sequenced in a study of shared clonotypes between healthy human individuals. Profiling relied on immunoSEQ multiplex PCR, and the TCRdb table lists in-frame clones only, not all of them. The repertoire holds more than 2 million clones, with 95% as singletons. What was sequenced was naive CD4+ T cells sorted from blood. This sample's subset: CD45RA+ positively selected. These receptors all come from a man aged 18 to 29 in good health.

The J gene is TRBJ1-1, the V gene TRBV4-1; unclear D gene. The CDR3 contains 15 residues. Germline V gene data show CDR1 as MGHRA and CDR2 as YSYEKL. With 4 bases removed from V and 2 bases from J, the gap between germline ends came to 14 bases. The CDR3: CASSLANSVNTEAFF. As DNA, the CDR3 is TGCGCCAGCAGCCTAGCAAACTCAGTAAACACTGAAGCTTTCTTT.

The chain joins TRBV30 to TRBJ2-3; D call uncertain. Trimming removed 0 bases at V and 0 bases at J, with 10 bases between. This CDR3 is 15 amino acids long. Germline values: CDR1 GTSNPN, CDR2 SVGIG (reference sequence). The CDR3 reads CAWSVKTASTDTQYF. In nucleotides, the CDR3 is TGTGCCTGGAGTGTAAAAACAGCAAGCACAGATACGCAGTATTTT.

On this clone itself: Other nucleotide sequences in the sample specify the same CDR3. V is TRBV9 and J is TRBJ2-2, with TRBD2 matching over 8 bases. Germline V CDR1 and CDR2: SGDLS, YYNGEE. This CDR3 region has 16 residues. J lost 0 bases, V lost 0 bases, and 1 base had no gene match. The CDR3 here is CASSVGSGANTGELFF. CDR3 nucleotides: TGTGCCAGCAGCGTAGGTAGCGGGGCGAACACCGGGGAGCTGTTTTTT.

This sequence joins TRBV10-3 and TRBJ2-5; TRBD1 matches at 9 bases. The CDR3 runs 17 residues. The V and J ends lost 4 bases and 5 bases, in that order; junction bases with no gene match: 14. Germline CDR1 is ENHRY and CDR2 is SYGVKD. Here the CDR3 DNA reads TGTGCCATCAGTGCGTCGAGCCAAGGGACAGGGAGGGAGACCCAGTACTTC. This codes for CAISASSQGTGRETQYF.

This chain joins TRBV5-1 and TRBJ2-7; TRBD2 matches at 10 bases. The CDR3 totals 15 residues. J lost 0 bases, V lost 4 bases, and 4 bases had no gene match. Germline V gene lookup returns CDR1 SGHRS and CDR2 YFSETQ. CDR3 sequence (DNA): TGCGCCAGCAGCCGGACTAGCGGATTCTCCTACGAGCAGTACTTC. Translation: CASSRTSGFSYEQYF.